A single sample is the source of the 8 T cell receptor beta chains below, sequenced in a study of blood T cell repertoires in COVID-19. The assay was immunoSEQ multiplex PCR, and TCRdb's table has in-frame clones only and misses some. The sample holds more than 200,000 clones, around nine tenths seen once. Material for sequencing was PBMCs or T cells enriched from blood (not recorded which). These receptors were collected from a woman under 40 with acute COVID-19.

In its sample, this clone was seen a few times. The chain has TRBV3-1 (or the pseudogene TRBV3-2) and TRBJ2-2; D is perhaps TRBD2 (6 bases). Per the germline V gene, CDR1 is LGHDT and CDR2 is YNNKEL (reference sequence). The CDR3 runs to 13 residues. V was shortened by 3 bases and J by 8 bases, with 10 bases between the two germline ends. The CDR3 sequence: CASSQLATGELFF. CDR3 bases: TGTGCCAGCAGCCAGCTAGCGACAGGGGAGCTGTTTTTT.

The chain has TRBV27 and TRBJ1-2; TRBD1 matches at 7 bases. From germline, CDR1 is MNHEY and CDR2 SMNVEV (reference sequence). This CDR3 spans 13 amino acids. V was pared by 5 bases and J by 4 bases, with 4 bases of the junction left unmatched. In DNA form, the CDR3 reads TGTGCCAGCAGTGCTCGGGACAGCTATGGCTACACCTTC. The encoded protein is CASSARDSYGYTF.

This chain connects TRBV18 to TRBJ1-2, with D uncertain. The CDR3 covers 15 residues. The V end lost 0 bases, the J end lost 8 bases, and 16 bases lay between the germline ends. CDR1 is KGHSH, CDR2 LQKENI, per germline. The CDR3 DNA follows: TGTGCCAGCTCACCACCAGCGCGGGCGCAAGGGGGCTACACCTTC. This encodes CASSPPARAQGGYTF. Filled out from reference TRBV18 and TRBJ1-2, the complete variable domain reads NAGVMQNPRHLVRRRGQEARLRCSPMKGHSHVYWYRQLPEEGLKFMVYLQKENIIDESGMPKERFSAEFPKEGPSILRIQQVVRGDSAAYFCASSPPARAQGGYTFGSGTRLTVV.

The chain combines TRBV15 with TRBJ1-2; 7 bases line up with TRBD1. The CDR3 runs to 18 residues. Germline values: CDR1 LNHNV, CDR2 YYDKDF (reference sequence). Losses at the gene ends were 0 bases for V and 6 bases for J; bases not matched to a gene: 16. CDR3 in amino acids: CATSRDGIGGGAGNGYTF. CDR3 bases: TGTGCCACCAGCAGAGATGGTATTGGAGGGGGCGCAGGAAATGGCTACACCTTC.

The rearrangement joins TRBV5-1 to TRBJ1-1, with a weak D call TRBD1 (6 bases). V was cut by 3 bases and J by 0 bases, with 9 bases left in between. The CDR3 extends over 14 amino acids. CDR1 and CDR2 (germline): SGHRS, YFSETQ. The CDR3 sequence is CASSSRGLNTEAFF. The CDR3 DNA is TGCGCCAGCAGCTCCAGGGGATTGAACACTGAAGCTTTCTTT.

The genes are TRBV5-1 and TRBJ1-1; 8 bases are a match to TRBD1. Germline lookup yields CDR1 SGHRS and CDR2 YFSETQ. The V segment lost 7 bases and the J segment 1 base; nucleotides outside the gene matches: 12. The CDR3 sequence is 16 residues long. The CDR3 DNA reads as TGCGCCAGCCACGACACCACAGGGGGGACGAACACTGAAGCTTTCTTT. Translated: CASHDTTGGTNTEAFF.

The chain carries TRBV5-4 and TRBJ2-2, with TRBD1 matching over 9 bases. The CDR3 has 14 residues. J gave up 5 bases and V 5 bases, and 4 bases lay outside the gene matches. From germline, CDR1 is SGHNT and CDR2 YYREEE (reference sequence). CDR3 loop: CASSGQGRTGELFF. In DNA, the CDR3 is TGTGCCAGCAGTGGACAGGGGAGGACCGGGGAGCTGTTTTTT.

The chain is built from TRBV24-1 and TRBJ2-1; D might be TRBD2 (6 bases). V was trimmed by 3 bases and J by 5 bases, leaving 16 bases between them. Germline V gene data show CDR1 as KGHDR and CDR2 as SFDVKD. This CDR3 is 16 amino acids long. The CDR3 reads CATSDRGLLSDNEQFF. CDR3 nucleotide sequence: TGTGCCACCAGTGATCGGGGACTTCTCTCGGACAATGAGCAGTTCTTC.